This T cell receptor (beta chain) was sequenced for a study of shared clonotypes between healthy human individuals. Trimming shortened V by 6 bases and J by 10 bases, and 16 bases separated the two germline ends. Germline V gene lookup returns CDR1 SNHLY and CDR2 FYNNEI. The CDR3 covers 13 residues. This clone was observed a few times. No antigen is known for it. From CD4+ cells came CD45RA+ naive and CD45RA-negative memory subsets. Regarding the study as a whole: A handful of donors shared around 5% of their naive CD4 clonotypes. As a rule, naive subsets had a larger estimated richness than memory subsets.

The method was immunoSEQ multiplex PCR; TCRdb's version includes in-frame clones alone and lacks a portion of them. The repertoire holds about 1 million clones, under 80% seen once, with 1.4% to 1.5% in the top ten. This chain uses TRBV2 with TRBJ2-1; D is unresolved. The source of this sequence is a man between 18 and 35 years old in good health. Sequencing was done on a sample of memory CD4+ T cells sorted from blood. Subset here: CD45RA-negative fraction. The CDR3 protein is CASSPTPTGEQFF. The DNA for the CDR3 is TGTGCCAGCAGCCCCACTCCCACTGGAGAGCAGTTCTTC. Filled out from reference TRBV2 and TRBJ2-1, the complete variable domain reads EPEVTQTPSHQVTQMGQEVILRCVPISNHLYFYWYRQILGQKVEFLVSFYNNEISEKSEIFDDQFSVERPDGSNFTLKIRSTKLEDSAMYFCASSPTPTGEQFFGPGTRLTVL.